This entry describes one TCR beta chain. Its antigen is unidentified. CDR3 length: 16 amino acids. Per germline, CDR1 MNHNS and CDR2 SASEGT. V lost 4 bases to trimming and J lost 6 bases, with 21 bases between them. The record originates from a study of T cell responses to AZD1222 COVID-19 vaccine. General study results and limits: Vaccine-associated CD4 TCRs ranged over spike, dominating at 160-218 and 743-854. Seropositive at baseline were only 5 to 7 AZD1222 recipients.

The method was immunoSEQ multiplex PCR; TCRdb's version includes in-frame clones alone and lacks a portion of them. The profile shows 130,000 or so clones, around 83% of them singletons. This chain joins TRBV6-1 and TRBJ1-2; a possible D gene is TRBD1 (5 bases). This TCR was recovered from an adult in good health. The sequencing here drew on peripheral blood, taken on day 0 of AZD1222 vaccination. The CDR3 region is CASSGTGQGRRDGYTF. The DNA of the CDR3 is TGTGCCAGCAGTGGAACGGGTCAGGGACGAAGGGATGGCTACACCTTC.